This T cell receptor (beta chain) was recovered during a study of cytomegalovirus exposure and HLA in healthy donors. In the PCR, 60 Vbeta and 13 Jbeta primers were used. Sequenced by immunoSEQ multiplex PCR; TCRdb stores in-frame clones only, minus some. The repertoire holds under 110,000 clones, with 60% to 75% as singletons. There are 16 residues in the CDR3. Germline V lookup: CDR1 MDHEN, CDR2 SYDVKM. With V trimmed by 5 bases and J by 0 bases, 7 bases remained unmatched. The sequenced sample was PBMCs. The chain is built from TRBV28 and TRBJ2-1; 7 bases are a match to TRBD2. The TCR originated in a male donor in good health and CMV-seropositive. The CDR3 region has the DNA TGTGCCAGCAGTCCCATCGGCGGGGGCTCCTACAATGAGCAGTTCTTC. This gives the protein CASSPIGGGSYNEQFF.